These 16 T cell receptor beta chains originate from one sample sequenced in a study of long-term antiretroviral therapy in people with HIV. The assay used was immunoSEQ (version v3.0), run at survey level. TCRdb's copy holds only in-frame clones and misses some; the assay was immunoSEQ multiplex PCR. The sample yields tens of thousands of clones, around 83% seen once. This sample comprised unsorted PBMCs, obtained 0.8 years after starting antiretroviral therapy. These receptors all come from a woman in her twenties or thirties with HIV.

The CDR3 nucleotides read TGTGCCAGCAGTTACGACCCAGAAACCGGGGAGCTGTTTTTT. Protein sequence: CASSYDPETGELFF. The chain employs TRBV6-5 and TRBJ2-2, with D unclear. Looked up from germline, CDR1 is MNHEY and CDR2 is SVGAGI. The V gene lost 2 bases and the J gene lost 5 bases, with 9 bases spanning the gap. The CDR3 runs to 14 residues.

This rearrangement joins TRBV9 to TRBJ1-1; D is perhaps TRBD1 (5 bases). Germline V CDR1 and CDR2: SGDLS, YYNGEE. This CDR3 spans 14 amino acids. V was cut by 3 bases and J by 4 bases, with 13 bases left in between. This CDR3 reads CASSANQGGTEAFF. For the CDR3, the DNA is TGTGCCAGCAGCGCCAACCAGGGAGGCACTGAAGCTTTCTTT.

This clone was seen only once. The J gene is TRBJ2-3, the V gene TRBV9; the match to TRBD2 covers 13 bases. The length of the CDR3 is 17 residues. Germline CDR1 and CDR2: SGDLS and YYNGEE. V was pared by 2 bases and J by 3 bases, with 6 bases of the junction left unmatched. This chain's CDR3 is CASSVTSGGASTDTQYF. CDR3 nucleotides: TGTGCCAGCAGCGTTACTAGCGGGGGGGCCAGTACAGATACGCAGTATTTT.

The chain is built from TRBV25-1 and TRBJ2-3, with D uncertain. Trimming took off 3 bases at V and 3 bases at J, with 10 bases between the two ends. Looked up from germline, CDR1 is MGHDK and CDR2 is SYGVNS. The CDR3 covers 14 residues. CDR3 coding DNA: TGTGCCAGCAGTGACTACATGGTGACAGATACGCAGTATTTT. This codes for CASSDYMVTDTQYF.

The chain has TRBV7-6 and TRBJ2-3, with 9 bases lining up with TRBD1. The germline CDR1 and CDR2 sequences are SGHVS and FNYEAQ. The CDR3 contains 15 residues. Trimming cost V 5 bases and J 3 bases; bases outside gene matches: 6. This CDR3 is CASSATGTGTDTQYF. The CDR3 DNA sequence: TGTGCCAGCAGCGCTACCGGGACAGGGACAGATACGCAGTATTTT.

The gene calls are TRBV18 and TRBJ2-3; tentatively, D is TRBD2 (6 bases). CDR3 size: 13 residues. V dropped 6 bases and J dropped 1 base, with 8 bases sitting between them. Germline values: CDR1 KGHSH, CDR2 LQKENI. The CDR3 coding sequence is TGTGCCAGCTCCCCGGGAGGCACAGATACGCAGTATTTT. It codes for CASSPGGTDTQYF.

V and J are TRBV9 and TRBJ2-7, with D hard to call. With 0 bases removed from V and 6 bases from J, the gap between germline ends came to 10 bases. This CDR3 has 13 amino acids. Germline V gene lookup returns CDR1 SGDLS and CDR2 YYNGEE. Here the CDR3 reads CASSVGLNLEQYF. The CDR3 DNA is TGTGCCAGCAGCGTAGGACTTAATCTCGAGCAGTACTTC.

The chain recombines TRBV5-1 with TRBJ2-3, with 8 bases matching TRBD2. V was clipped by 4 bases and J by 0 bases; unmatched bases: 10. Germline CDR1 is SGHRS and CDR2 is YFSETQ. The CDR3 covers 17 residues. The CDR3 bases are TGCGCCAGCAGCAAATCCCTCGCGGGGGGAAGCACAGATACGCAGTATTTT. Protein product: CASSKSLAGGSTDTQYF.

The V and J genes are TRBV25-1 and TRBJ1-1; D gene unclear. The CDR3 has 13 amino acids. The V end was cut by 5 bases, the J end by 1 base, with 8 bases between. Germline V lookup: CDR1 MGHDK, CDR2 SYGVNS. This CDR3 reads CASSITENTEAFF. The DNA for the CDR3 is TGTGCCAGCAGTATAACTGAGAACACTGAAGCTTTCTTT.

The chain has TRBV5-1 and TRBJ2-5, with 9 bases lining up with TRBD1. This CDR3 is built from 16 residues. The ends lost 3 bases at V and 5 bases at J; junction bases unmatched: 11. From germline, CDR1 is SGHRS and CDR2 YFSETQ. This CDR3 reads CASSSTGGYGDETQYF. The CDR3 DNA reads TGCGCCAGCAGCTCGACAGGGGGATACGGTGACGAGACCCAGTACTTC. Filled out from reference TRBV5-1 and TRBJ2-5, the complete variable domain reads KAGVTQTPRYLIKTRGQQVTLSCSPISGHRSVSWYQQTPGQGLQFLFEYFSETQRNKGNFPGRFSGRQFSNSRSEMNVSTLELGDSALYLCASSSTGGYGDETQYFGPGTRLLVL.

The V gene is TRBV7-3, the J gene TRBJ2-5; 8 nucleotides line up with TRBD1. Germline lookup yields CDR1 SGHTA and CDR2 FQGTGA. V trimming: 6 bases; J trimming: 5 bases; junction bases outside the gene matches: 5. The CDR3 has 13 amino acids. In DNA, the CDR3 is TGTGCCAGCAGTCCCCGACAGGGGGAGACCCAGTACTTC. It codes for CASSPRQGETQYF.

The chain is built from TRBV6-1 and TRBJ2-7; D gene ambiguous. Trimming stripped 6 bases from V and 3 bases from J, with 6 bases between. CDR3 length: 11 amino acids. CDR1 is MNHNS and CDR2 is SASEGT in the germline V gene. The CDR3 DNA sequence: TGTGCCAGCAGCGATCACTACGAGCAGTACTTC. This encodes CASSDHYEQYF.

In its sample, this clone was seen a few times. The V call is TRBV7-2, the J call TRBJ1-6; D not certain. The V gene lost 5 bases and the J gene lost 2 bases, with 7 bases spanning the gap. CDR3 size: 14 residues. Germline V gene sequence: CDR1 SGHTA, CDR2 FQGNSA. For the CDR3, the DNA is TGTGCCAGCAGCCGCGACGCCTATAATTCACCCCTCCACTTT. It codes for CASSRDAYNSPLHF.

This clone was detected a few times. J is TRBJ2-7 and V is TRBV5-5, with D possibly TRBD2 on 6 matching bases. CDR1 is SGHKS, CDR2 YYEKEE, per germline (reference sequence). This CDR3 has 12 residues. V was pared by 4 bases and J by 6 bases, with 11 bases between. Written as DNA, the CDR3 is TGTGCCAGCAGCCGGGAGCTGGGCGAGCAGTACGTC. It codes for CASSRELGEQYV.

V gene TRBV4-1 combines with J gene TRBJ2-1; 11 bases are a match to TRBD1. The CDR3 sequence is 16 residues long. Germline loops: CDR1 MGHRA, CDR2 YSYEKL. V was pared by 1 base and J by 6 bases, with 5 bases of the junction left unmatched. The DNA for the CDR3 is TGCGCCAGCAGCCAAGTTTTGGGGACAGGGGGCAATGAGCAGTTCTTC. Translation: CASSQVLGTGGNEQFF.

This rearrangement joins TRBV19 to TRBJ2-3; 11 nucleotides match TRBD1. Germline CDR1 LNHDA, CDR2 SQIVND (reference sequence). Unmatched junction bases numbered 10, after V lost 7 bases and J lost 4 bases. The CDR3 extends over 16 amino acids. The CDR3 loop is CASTTPPGQGADTQYF. CDR3 DNA: TGTGCCAGTACCACACCCCCGGGACAGGGGGCAGATACGCAGTATTTT.